This T cell receptor beta chain comes out of a study of blood T cell repertoires in COVID-19. Turning to the study itself: The study drew acute and convalescent COVID-19 samples from the United States, Italy and Spain.

Source study methods: Estimates of nucleated cell counts were drawn from the amplification of reference gene primers. This table comes from immunoSEQ multiplex PCR, and its TCRdb copy is limited to in-frame clones, with some not included. The DNA gave D and trimming, while V, J and clone size come from that table. The sample has 250,000 to 350,000 clones; approximately 91% are singletons. From germline, CDR1 is SGHDN and CDR2 FVKESK. Between the trimmed V and J ends, which lost 4 bases and 2 bases, there was a span of 9 bases. This CDR3 is 13 amino acids long. Enrolment of Seattle patients took place during active infection, and they were followed longitudinally.

The sequence was collected from a woman between 25 and 40 years old with COVID-19, enrolled during active disease. Sequencing was carried out using peripheral blood. The J gene is TRBJ2-7, the V gene TRBV14; maybe TRBD1 (5 bases). CDR3 DNA: TGTGCCAGCAGCCTACAGGACCCCTACGAGCAGTACTTC. Protein sequence: CASSLQDPYEQYF.